The following is a TCR beta chain sequence with its context. Its antigen is not known. With 5 bases removed from V and 6 bases from J, the gap between germline ends came to 14 bases. Germline assignment: CDR1 MDHEN and CDR2 SYDVKM. The CDR3 runs to 14 residues. Purity of the CD4+ and CD8+ cells, isolated by positive magnetic bead selection, was checked by flow cytometry. These data come from a study of somatic mutations in cytotoxic T cells in rheumatoid arthritis. Study in general: Purity of nearly 100% was reached when some V beta antibody-stained T-cell populations were flow-sorted, including V beta1+ cells sequenced for TCRB. The study's findings and limits: Clonality of CD8+ cells rose with age in rheumatoid arthritis patients but not healthy controls. Comparison of CD8+ T-cell clonality between rheumatoid arthritis patients and age-matched healthy controls yielded no significant difference.

Data came from immunoSEQ multiplex PCR; TCRdb stores just in-frame clones and leaves some out. The table records some 10,000 clones, around three quarters of them present only once. The receptor was isolated from a man aged 55 to 70 in good health. V is TRBV28 and J is TRBJ2-1; D is undetermined. Sequencing input: CD8+ T cells sorted from blood. CDR3 sequence (DNA): TGTGCCAGCAGTCTTGGAGTGGGTGGCAATGAGCAGTTCTTC. Its protein is CASSLGVGGNEQFF.